The present T cell receptor beta chain was sequenced within a study of blood T cells in healthy people across ages (dated by TCRdb to 2015 to 2017). Regarding the study in general: In model experiments, template switching captured about one uniquely barcoded TCR beta cDNA molecule for every two T cells. The study measured age-related changes in TCR beta repertoire diversity using deep sequencing normalized with unique cDNA molecular identifiers. Donors were grouped into four age groups: young (average 16 years), middle-aged (roughly 40), aged (about 60) and long-lived (82). Donors of different ages were randomly distributed across sequencing lanes to avoid experimental bias. For two donors (one aged 18 to 30 and one aged 80 or older), the study analyzed two additional independent replicas of 1 million unique cDNA reads from the same blood draw. Study-wide findings and limitations: Bulk unsorted PBMC profiling prevented conclusive comparison of naive and antigen-experienced compartments. Because the CMV infection status of the donors was unknown, age-related changes in expanded clonotypes may potentially have been confounded. Compared with the aged group, the long-lived group had more naive CD4+ T cells, fewer expanded clones and increased TCR diversity, a pattern suggesting age selection. As age increased, observed TCR beta diversity per million T cells dropped in a roughly linear way, and a significant reduction was already evident by age 40. Estimates of total diversity from one million sequenced T cells were regarded as lower bounds and underestimates. A strong correlation was found between observed TCR beta diversity and the percentage of naive T cells measured by flow cytometry.

On this clonotype: Its target antigen remains unknown. No much larger clone is present one base from it, and per-base qualities are unavailable.

Library generation was performed with 5' RACE. This sample was sequenced with an Illumina HiSeq 2500. A second PCR of about 7 to 12 cycles was run with a J-beta primer mix and a sample-barcoded 5' primer. A template-switch 5' adaptor carrying 12 random nucleotides introduced a unique molecular identifier onto each TCR beta cDNA molecule. Each sample yielded at least 3 million CDR3-containing paired-end reads. The Mint cDNA synthesis kit, primed by a TRBC-specific oligonucleotide, was used to synthesize first-strand cDNA from all RNA. Following uracil-DNA glycosylase treatment, all cDNA underwent a first 18-cycle PCR with the universal primers M1SS and BC2_uni_R. The paper's processing steps were these. Each sample was normalized by randomly selecting 1 million high-quality reads, each carrying a distinct molecular identifier. Reads sharing molecular identifiers were discarded rather than binned into consensus sequences. MiTCR, run with a Q25 quality threshold and the strictest error-elimination algorithm, handled CDR3 identification, clonotype clustering and error correction. Lower-bound total TCR beta diversity was estimated with a nonparametric unseen species model using Euler transformation. TCRdb cleaned the public reads at Q25 with fastp, built clones with MiXCR and kept in-frame beta chains. Every entry covers one CDR3 protein and lists the most common genes and DNA from its rows. The V and J calls, along with clone size, are taken from TCRdb and not from the paper's own processing. This sample holds approximately 1,000,000 distinct CDR3 sequences; 45% were observed only once. 15% to 20% of the sample is in the top ten clones.

Donors were 35 to 40 systemically healthy Caucasian individuals from Russia aged roughly 6 to 95 years. Each donor gave approximately 9.3 milliliters of peripheral blood, collected into EDTA-treated Vacutainer tubes. Ficoll-Paque density-gradient centrifugation was used to isolate PBMCs, with at least 6 million obtained per sample. Total RNA, at least 5.5 micrograms per sample, was extracted from PBMCs with Trizol reagent. Naive CD45RAhigh/CD27high T cell percentages were measured by flow cytometry on a PBMC aliquot from every donor. The CDR3 measures 21 amino acids from cysteine to phenylalanine. The kept DNA is CDR3 alone, 63 bases in frame from the first base. V trim: 4 bases; J trim: 1 base; unmatched bases: 12. According to the germline V gene, CDR1 reads MNHNS and CDR2 reads SASEGT.

The chain is encoded by TRBV6-1 joined to TRBJ2-6; 14 junctional bases match TRBD2. Source material: blood. This clonotype was sampled from a woman aged 55-70 years in good health. The DNA reads as follows: TGTGCCAGCAGTGCCCCATTGGGGAGGACTAGCGGGGGGTCTGGGGCCAACGTCCTGACTTTC. Its product reads: CASSAPLGRTSGGSGANVLTF.